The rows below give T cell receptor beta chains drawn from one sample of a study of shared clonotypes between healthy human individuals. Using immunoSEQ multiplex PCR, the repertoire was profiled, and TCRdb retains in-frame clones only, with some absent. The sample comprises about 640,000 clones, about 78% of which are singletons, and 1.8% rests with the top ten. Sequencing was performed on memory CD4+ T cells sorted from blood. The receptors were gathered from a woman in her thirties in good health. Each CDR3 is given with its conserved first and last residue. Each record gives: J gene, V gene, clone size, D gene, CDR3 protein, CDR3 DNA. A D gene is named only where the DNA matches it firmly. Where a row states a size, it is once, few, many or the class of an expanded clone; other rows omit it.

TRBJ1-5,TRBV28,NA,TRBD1,CASSPGQGSIQPQHF,TGTGCCAGCAGTCCCGGACAGGGTTCGATACAGCCCCAGCATTTT
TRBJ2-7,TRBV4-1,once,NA,CASSQEWDGPYEQYF,TGCGCCAGCAGCCAAGAATGGGACGGCCCGTACGAGCAGTACTTC
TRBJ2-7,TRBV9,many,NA,CASSVEAGAIYEQYF,TGTGCCAGCAGCGTAGAGGCTGGGGCAATCTACGAGCAGTACTTC
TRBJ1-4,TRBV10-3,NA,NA,CATRDPAYEKLFF,TGTGCCACCCGGGACCCCGCTTATGAAAAACTGTTTTTT
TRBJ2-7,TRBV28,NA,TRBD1,CASRMDRGRNEQYF,TGTGCCAGCAGAATGGACAGGGGCAGAAACGAGCAGTACTTC
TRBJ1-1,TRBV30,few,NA,CAWSVQTEAFF,TGTGCCTGGAGTGTACAGACTGAAGCTTTCTTT
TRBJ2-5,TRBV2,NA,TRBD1,CASRRTGGLETQYF,TGTGCCAGCAGAAGGACAGGGGGTTTGGAGACCCAGTACTTC
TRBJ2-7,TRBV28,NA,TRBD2,CASSLGGITGTSGNLDEQYF,TGTGCCAGCAGTTTAGGGGGGATAACCGGGACTAGCGGGAATCTCGACGAGCAGTACTTC
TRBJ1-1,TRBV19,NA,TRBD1,CASSIVRTGATEAFF,TGTGCCAGTAGTATAGTTAGGACAGGGGCGACTGAAGCTTTCTTT
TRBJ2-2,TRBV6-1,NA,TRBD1,CAISDPFEGASTGELFF,TGTGCCATCAGTGACCCCTTCGAGGGGGCGAGCACCGGGGAGCTGTTTTTT